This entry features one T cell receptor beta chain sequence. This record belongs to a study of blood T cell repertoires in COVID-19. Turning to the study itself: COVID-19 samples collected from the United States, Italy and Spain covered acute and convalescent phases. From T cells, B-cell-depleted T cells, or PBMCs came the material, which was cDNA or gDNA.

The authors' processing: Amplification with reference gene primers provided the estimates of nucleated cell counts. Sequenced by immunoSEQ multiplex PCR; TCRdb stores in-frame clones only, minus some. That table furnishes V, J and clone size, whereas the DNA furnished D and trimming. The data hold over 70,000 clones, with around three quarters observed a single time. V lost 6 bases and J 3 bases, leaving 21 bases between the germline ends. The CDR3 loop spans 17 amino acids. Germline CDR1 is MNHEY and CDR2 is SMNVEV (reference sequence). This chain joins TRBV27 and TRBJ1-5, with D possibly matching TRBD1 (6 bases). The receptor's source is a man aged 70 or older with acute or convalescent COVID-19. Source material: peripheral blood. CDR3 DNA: TGTGCCAGCAGCCCCCGGGGCCAGGGGCATATCAATCAGCCCCAGCATTTT. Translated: CASSPRGQGHINQPQHF.